This T cell receptor (beta chain) appears in the sequencing data of a study of T-cell reconstitution after alpha-beta-depleted transplantation in children. With 5 bases removed from V and 2 bases from J, the gap between germline ends came to 23 bases. The length of the CDR3 is 17 residues. The germline CDR1 and CDR2 sequences are SGHRS and YFSETQ. Unique molecular identifiers were used in preparing the TCRbeta library. One entry per CDR3 protein results from TCRdb running MiXCR on the PCR reads. This table holds some 280,000 distinct CDR3 sequences, around 9.6% found once. The sequence was collected from a human donor who donated a stem cell graft to a child with SCID. This specimen was PBMCs from the stem cell graft donor, taken from the stem cell graft. The chain links TRBV5-1 to TRBJ2-7; TRBD1 is a possible D gene (6 bases). The CDR3 nucleotides read TGCGCCAGCAGACCGAACTCGGACAGTTACATCACCTACGAGCAGTACTTC. Encoded protein: CASRPNSDSYITYEQYF.